Below, one T cell receptor (beta chain) is given with its context. The CDR3 extends over 13 amino acids. Germline V gene sequence: CDR1 WNHNN, CDR2 SYGVQD (reference sequence). V gave up 2 bases and J gave up 0 bases, with 4 bases separating them. The sample is drawn from a study of blood T cell repertoires in COVID-19. Study as a whole: COVID-19 samples, acute and convalescent, were from the United States, Italy and Spain. Nucleic acid was either cDNA or gDNA, and it came from T cells, B-cell-depleted T cells, or PBMCs.

Original processing notes: Cell counts per sample came from amplifying reference gene primers. Sequencing was performed with immunoSEQ multiplex PCR; in TCRdb, only in-frame clones are kept and a portion is missing. Clonal size and the V and J genes are those of that table, whereas D and trimming came from the DNA. This sample has roughly 73,000 clones, with approximately 90% found just once. The clonotype originates from a human donor in a cohort sampled during active COVID-19. Sequencing was carried out using peripheral blood. V gene TRBV10-1 combines with J gene TRBJ1-1; no firm D call. CDR3: CASSEGLNTEAFF. In nucleotides, the CDR3 is TGCGCCAGCAGTGAGGGCCTGAACACTGAAGCTTTCTTT.